This T cell receptor beta chain is from a study of T cell clonality in common variable immunodeficiency. Libraries were prepared by immunoSEQ multiplex PCR; TCRdb keeps only in-frame clonotypes and omits some of them. Sampling found approximately 52,000 clones, none seen once. There are a few counts of this clone. Its antigen remains unknown. The read stops 3 residues short of the end of the CDR3; the missing end is completed from the germline J gene. This CDR3 comprises 12 residues. Looked up from germline, CDR1 is GTSNPN and CDR2 is SVGIG (reference sequence). Whole-study results and caveats: TCRbeta clonality was increased in CVID versus healthy controls. Common variable immunodeficiency TCR beta sequences reportedly had fewer deletions and N-nucleotide insertions.

The sequenced sample was peripheral blood mononuclear cells. The genes are TRBV30 and TRBJ1-1; maybe TRBD1 (6 bases). This TCR derives from a person aged 18 to 70 in good health. The part of the CDR3 DNA that was read is TGTGCCTGTCCTCGACAGGCCCCCGAA. This translates into CACPRQAPE. The whole CDR3 sequence is CACPRQAPEAFF.